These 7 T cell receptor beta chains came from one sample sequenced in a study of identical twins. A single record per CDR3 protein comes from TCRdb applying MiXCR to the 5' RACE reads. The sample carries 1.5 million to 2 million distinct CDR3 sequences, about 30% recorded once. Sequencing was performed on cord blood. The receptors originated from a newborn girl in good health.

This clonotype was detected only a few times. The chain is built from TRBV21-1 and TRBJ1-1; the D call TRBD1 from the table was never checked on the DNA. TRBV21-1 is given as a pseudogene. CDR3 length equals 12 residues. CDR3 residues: CAAGTGNTEAFF. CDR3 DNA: TGTGCCGCCGGGACAGGGAACACTGAAGCTTTCTTT.

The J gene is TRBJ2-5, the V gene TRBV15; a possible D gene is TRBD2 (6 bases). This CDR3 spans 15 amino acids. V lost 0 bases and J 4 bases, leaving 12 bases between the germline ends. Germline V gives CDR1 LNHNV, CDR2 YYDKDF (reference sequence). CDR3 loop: CATSRDRGARETQYF. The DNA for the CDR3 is TGTGCCACCAGCAGAGATCGCGGGGCCCGAGAGACCCAGTACTTC. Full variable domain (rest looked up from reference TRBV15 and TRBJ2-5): DAMVIQNPRYQVTQFGKPVTLSCSQTLNHNVMYWYQQKSSQAPKLLFHYYDKDFNNEADTPDNFQSRRPNTSFCFLDIRSPGLGDTAMYLCATSRDRGARETQYFGPGTRLLVL.

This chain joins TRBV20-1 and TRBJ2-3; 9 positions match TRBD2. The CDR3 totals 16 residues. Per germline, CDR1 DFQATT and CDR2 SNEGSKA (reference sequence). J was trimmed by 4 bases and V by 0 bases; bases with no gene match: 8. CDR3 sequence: CSARDLRGRGSDTQYF. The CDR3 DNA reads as TGCAGTGCTAGAGATCTCCGCGGGAGGGGGTCAGATACGCAGTATTTT.

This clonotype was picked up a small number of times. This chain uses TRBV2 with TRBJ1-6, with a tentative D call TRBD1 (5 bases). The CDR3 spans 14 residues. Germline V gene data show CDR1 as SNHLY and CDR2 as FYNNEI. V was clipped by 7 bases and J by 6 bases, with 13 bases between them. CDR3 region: CASIRGWLNSPLHF. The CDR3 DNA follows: TGTGCCAGCATACGGGGCTGGCTTAATTCACCCCTCCACTTT. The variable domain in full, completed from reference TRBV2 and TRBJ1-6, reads EPEVTQTPSHQVTQMGQEVILRCVPISNHLYFYWYRQILGQKVEFLVSFYNNEISEKSEIFDDQFSVERPDGSNFTLKIRSTKLEDSAMYFCASIRGWLNSPLHFGNGTRLTVT.

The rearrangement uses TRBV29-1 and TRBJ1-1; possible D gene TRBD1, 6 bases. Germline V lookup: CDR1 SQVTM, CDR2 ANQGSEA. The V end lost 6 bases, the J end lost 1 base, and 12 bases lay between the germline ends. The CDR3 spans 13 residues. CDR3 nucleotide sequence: TGCAGCGTACTGGGGGCCGGGAACACTGAAGCTTTCTTT. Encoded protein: CSVLGAGNTEAFF.

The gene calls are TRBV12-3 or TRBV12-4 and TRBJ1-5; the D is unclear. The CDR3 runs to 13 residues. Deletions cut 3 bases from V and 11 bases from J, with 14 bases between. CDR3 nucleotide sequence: TGTGCCAGCAGTTTTGGCAGGCTGGCGGCCCAGCATTTT. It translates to CASSFGRLAAQHF.

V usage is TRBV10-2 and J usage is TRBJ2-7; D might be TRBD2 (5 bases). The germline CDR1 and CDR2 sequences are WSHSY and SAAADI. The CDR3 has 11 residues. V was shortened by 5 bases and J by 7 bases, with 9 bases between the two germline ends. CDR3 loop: CASSITGEQYF. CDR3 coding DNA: TGCGCCAGCAGTATTACGGGGGAGCAGTACTTC.